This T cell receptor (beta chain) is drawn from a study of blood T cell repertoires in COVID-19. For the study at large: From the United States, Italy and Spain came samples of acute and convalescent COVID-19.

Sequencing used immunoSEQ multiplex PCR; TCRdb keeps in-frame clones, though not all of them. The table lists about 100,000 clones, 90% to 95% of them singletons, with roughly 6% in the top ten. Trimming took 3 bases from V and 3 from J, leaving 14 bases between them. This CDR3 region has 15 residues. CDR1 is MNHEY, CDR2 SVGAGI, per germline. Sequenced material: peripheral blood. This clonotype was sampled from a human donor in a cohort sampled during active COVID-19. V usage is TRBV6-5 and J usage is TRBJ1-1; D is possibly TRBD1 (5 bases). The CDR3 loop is CASSYEVGGDTEAFF. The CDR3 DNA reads TGTGCCAGCAGTTATGAGGTCGGGGGAGACACTGAAGCTTTCTTT.